The 15 T cell receptor beta chains below come from one sample, sequenced in a study of T-cell memory formation after mild COVID-19. TCRdb analysed the 5' RACE reads with MiXCR anew, one entry per CDR3 protein. The sample has around 440,000 distinct CDR3 sequences; around a sixth are singletons. The sample comprised PBMCs or a T cell subset sorted from them (not recorded which). These receptor sequences come from an adult woman who had mild COVID-19 (a few samples of this study predate the infection). Cell type and time point are not known.

V is TRBV5-4 and J is TRBJ1-2, with D unresolved. The V and J ends lost 4 bases and 7 bases respectively, with 8 bases between them. The CDR3 runs 11 residues. Per the germline V gene, CDR1 is SGHNT and CDR2 is YYREEE (reference sequence). The CDR3 bases are TGTGCCAGCAGCCTCTTGGGTGGCTACACCTTC. This codes for CASSLLGGYTF.

The chain joins TRBV19 to TRBJ1-2, with 7 bases that match TRBD1. V lost 5 bases, J lost 8 bases, and 8 bases stayed unmatched. The CDR3 loop spans 13 amino acids. Germline V lookup: CDR1 LNHDA, CDR2 SQIVND (reference sequence). The CDR3 loop reads CASSGNRGRGYTF. CDR3 coding DNA: TGTGCCAGTAGTGGTAACAGGGGTAGAGGCTACACCTTC.

This clonotype was counted only a few times. The chain combines TRBV5-1 with TRBJ2-7; a weak D match, TRBD2 (5 bases). Germline V lookup: CDR1 SGHRS, CDR2 YFSETQ. The CDR3 is 13 residues long. V shed 0 bases and J shed 6 bases, with 10 bases lying between them. CDR3 nucleotide sequence: TGCGCCAGCAGCTTGGGTGTTGGGAGCGAGCAGTACTTC. Its translation: CASSLGVGSEQYF.

This clonotype was observed many times. V gene TRBV3-1 combines with J gene TRBJ2-3; 14 nucleotides agree with TRBD2. The CDR3 loop spans 16 amino acids. Germline values: CDR1 LGHDT, CDR2 YNNKEL (reference sequence). With V trimmed by 6 bases and J by 5 bases, 7 bases remained unmatched. DNA of the CDR3: TGTGCCAGCAGTCATGGGACTAGCGGGAGAATAGATACGCAGTATTTT. The encoded protein is CASSHGTSGRIDTQYF.

The rearrangement joins TRBV19 to TRBJ2-3, with a weak D call TRBD2 (6 bases). Trimming cost V 6 bases and J 0 bases, with 10 bases left between them. CDR3 length: 14 residues. The germline gives CDR1 LNHDA, CDR2 SQIVND (reference sequence). This CDR3 is CASSTTRSTDTQYF. CDR3 sequence (DNA): TGTGCCAGTAGCACGACTAGGAGCACAGATACGCAGTATTTT.

This clonotype was observed a handful of times. The chain employs TRBV24-1 and TRBJ2-7; 8 nucleotides agree with TRBD1. Germline CDR1 reads KGHDR; CDR2 reads SFDVKD. With V trimmed by 3 bases and J by 3 bases, 6 bases remained unmatched. The CDR3 sequence is 15 residues long. CDR3 in DNA: TGTGCCACCAGTGATGCCACAGGGGGGATCTACGAGCAGTACTTC. Translation: CATSDATGGIYEQYF.

V and J are TRBV6-4 and TRBJ2-2; D is perhaps TRBD1 (5 bases). V lost 4 bases and J lost 5, with 11 bases in between. This CDR3 has 14 residues. The V gene's germline CDR1 is MRHNA and CDR2 SNTAGT. CDR3 region: CASSVAPGTGELFF. The CDR3 nucleotides are TGTGCCAGCAGTGTGGCACCAGGGACCGGGGAGCTGTTTTTT.

V usage is TRBV4-1 and J usage is TRBJ1-4, with TRBD1 matching 7 bases. V shed 1 base and J 2 bases; nucleotides not matched to a gene: 1. This CDR3 is 15 amino acids long. Germline V gene data show CDR1 as MGHRA and CDR2 as YSYEKL. In DNA, the CDR3 is TGCGCCAGCAGCCAAGGGGGACAGACTAATGAAAAACTGTTTTTT. Translated, it gives CASSQGGQTNEKLFF.

This clonotype occurred a few times. The CDR3 sequence: CASSQAGSGAYNSPLHF. In DNA form, the CDR3 reads TGCGCCAGCAGCCAAGCCGGCTCGGGCGCCTATAATTCACCCCTCCACTTT. The chain has TRBV4-1 and TRBJ1-6; D is uncertain. The germline V and J ends were trimmed by 1 base and 2 bases, with 12 bases remaining between them. CDR1 and CDR2 (germline): MGHRA, YSYEKL. This CDR3 is built from 17 residues.

This chain joins TRBV20-1 and TRBJ2-7; D gene uncertain. The CDR3 is made up of 15 amino acids. The ends were cut back, 0 bases at V and 1 base at J, with 13 bases in the middle. Germline V CDR1 and CDR2: DFQATT, SNEGSKA (reference sequence). CDR3 DNA: TGCAGTGCTAGAGATGAGGCCAGGCCGTCCTACGAGCAGTACTTC. It translates to CSARDEARPSYEQYF.

The CDR3 spells CASSISGTVGEQFF. As DNA, the CDR3 is TGTGCCAGTAGTATATCCGGGACAGTGGGTGAGCAGTTCTTC. This chain uses TRBV19 with TRBJ2-1; 7 nucleotides align to TRBD1. This CDR3 has 14 amino acids. CDR1 is LNHDA, CDR2 SQIVND, per germline (reference sequence). J gave up 9 bases and V 2 bases, and 7 bases lay outside the gene matches.

V is TRBV13 and J is TRBJ2-7; D uncertain. Germline CDR1 is PRHDT and CDR2 is FYEKMQ (reference sequence). The CDR3 has 13 residues. V dropped 6 bases and J dropped 3 bases, with 12 bases sitting between them. The CDR3 loop reads CASRPTHDYEQYF. DNA for the CDR3: TGTGCCAGCAGGCCAACGCACGACTACGAGCAGTACTTC.

This chain joins TRBV20-1 and TRBJ1-2; 9 positions match TRBD1. V was clipped by 4 bases and J by 6 bases; unmatched bases: 6. CDR3 size: 13 residues. CDR1 is DFQATT and CDR2 is SNEGSKA in the germline V gene (reference sequence). The CDR3 sequence: CSANDRGIDGYTF. CDR3 bases: TGCAGTGCTAACGACAGGGGGATTGATGGCTACACCTTC.

This clonotype has a handful of counts. The V and J genes are TRBV12-3 or TRBV12-4 and TRBJ2-1, with 9 bases identical to TRBD2. The J segment lost 6 bases and the V segment lost 4 bases, leaving 13 bases of the junction unmatched. The CDR3 loop spans 17 amino acids. The CDR3 region has the DNA TGTGCCAGCAGTTCCCCACCGTTGGGCGGGAGGGTCAATGAGCAGTTCTTC. This gives the protein CASSSPPLGGRVNEQFF.

The table lists this clonotype with a few counts. The chain links TRBV7-9 to TRBJ2-1; D is unresolved. Germline V gene sequence: CDR1 SEHNR, CDR2 FQNEAQ (reference sequence). This CDR3 is built from 14 residues. V was cut by 4 bases and J by 6 bases, with 13 bases left in between. The CDR3 loop reads CASSSDGWVNEQFF. The CDR3 DNA is TGTGCCAGCAGCTCGGACGGCTGGGTCAATGAGCAGTTCTTC.